The 27 T cell receptor beta chains below come from one sample, sequenced in a study of shared clonotypes between healthy human individuals. Sequenced by immunoSEQ multiplex PCR; TCRdb stores in-frame clones only, minus some. The sample includes roughly 660,000 clones, less than 95% of them seen just once. The sequenced sample was memory CD8+ T cells from PBMCs. Subset reported: CD45RO+ cells pooled with CCR7-negative TemRA cells. The receptors were gathered from a man younger than 35 in good health. Some clones in this sample may be carry-over from other donors' samples.

The chain recombines TRBV5-6 with TRBJ2-3, with a possible D match to TRBD2 (5 bases). The CDR3 consists of 15 residues. Looked up from germline, CDR1 is SGHDT and CDR2 is YYEEEE. The germline V and J ends were trimmed by 4 bases and 1 base, with 13 bases remaining between them. This CDR3 is CASSPGDGGTDTQYF. The DNA for the CDR3 is TGTGCCAGCAGCCCCGGTGACGGGGGCACAGATACGCAGTATTTT. Drawing the rest from reference TRBV5-6 and TRBJ2-3, the complete variable domain is DAGVTQSPTHLIKTRGQQVTLRCSPKSGHDTVSWYQQALGQGPQFIFQYYEEEERQRGNFPDRFSGHQFPNYSSELNVNALLLGDSALYLCASSPGDGGTDTQYFGPGTRLTVL.

The V gene is TRBV6-1, the J gene TRBJ1-2, with 7 bases aligning to TRBD1. Germline V lookup: CDR1 MNHNS, CDR2 SASEGT. The CDR3 extends over 14 amino acids. With 6 bases clipped from V and 1 base from J, the junction kept 5 bases outside the gene matches. CDR3 amino acids: CASSQTGNNYGYTF. CDR3 DNA: TGTGCCAGCAGCCAGACAGGGAATAACTATGGCTACACCTTC.

The chain joins TRBV4-1 to TRBJ2-7; tentatively, D is TRBD2 (5 bases). CDR3 length: 13 amino acids. CDR1 is MGHRA, CDR2 YSYEKL, per germline. The germline V and J ends were trimmed by 4 bases and 5 bases, with 12 bases remaining between them. The CDR3 spells CASSLPLEDEQYF. Written as DNA, the CDR3 is TGCGCCAGCAGCCTCCCCTTGGAGGACGAGCAGTACTTC.

The CDR3 sequence: CASSLYQSDTYEQYF. Here the CDR3 DNA reads TGCGCCAGCAGCTTGTATCAGTCCGATACCTACGAGCAGTACTTC. The chain joins TRBV5-1 to TRBJ2-7, with unresolved D. Deletions cut 1 base from V and 2 bases from J, with 13 bases between. This CDR3 spans 15 amino acids. Per the germline V gene, CDR1 is SGHRS and CDR2 is YFSETQ.

CDR3 DNA sequence: TGTGCCATCAGTGTCCCAGAGTCCAGGGGTGGCTACACCTTC. This codes for CAISVPESRGGYTF. The chain uses TRBV10-3 and TRBJ1-2, with D perhaps TRBD1 (6 bases). The germline gives CDR1 ENHRY, CDR2 SYGVKD. The V end lost 4 bases, the J end lost 7 bases, and 16 bases lay between the germline ends. The CDR3 is 14 amino acids.

V is TRBV19 and J is TRBJ2-5; the D gene is possibly TRBD1 (6 bases). In germline, CDR1 is LNHDA, CDR2 SQIVND (reference sequence). Trimming left V 10 bases short and J 5 bases short, with 23 bases between. The CDR3 is 15 residues long. The DNA for the CDR3 is TGTGCCAAGGATACGGGACATGGCCCTTTTGAGACCCAGTACTTC. Protein product: CAKDTGHGPFETQYF.

The chain links TRBV28 to TRBJ1-5; D not certain. The CDR3 length is 14 residues. Germline V gene sequence: CDR1 MDHEN, CDR2 SYDVKM. Trimming removed 7 bases from V and 1 base from J, with 11 bases in between. CDR3 in amino acids: CASKEHTSNQPQHF. In nucleotides, the CDR3 is TGTGCCAGCAAGGAACACACCAGCAATCAGCCCCAGCATTTT.

The chain combines TRBV11-2 with TRBJ2-7; either TRBD1 or TRBD2 may supply D (6 bases each). This CDR3 region has 15 residues. The ends were cut back, 0 bases at V and 4 bases at J, with 13 bases in the middle. CDR1 SGHAT and CDR2 FQNNGV come from the germline V gene. This CDR3 reads CASSLDWRGGYEQYF. The DNA of the CDR3 is TGTGCCAGCAGCTTAGATTGGAGAGGGGGGTACGAGCAGTACTTC. The whole variable domain, remainder taken from reference TRBV11-2 and TRBJ2-7, is EAGVAQSPRYKIIEKRQSVAFWCNPISGHATLYWYQQILGQGPKLLIQFQNNGVVDDSQLPKDRFSAERLKGVDSTLKIQPAKLEDSAVYLCASSLDWRGGYEQYFGPGTRLTVT.

The gene calls are TRBV4-3 and TRBJ1-1; D gene uncertain. Trimming cost V 4 bases and J 0 bases, with 15 bases left between them. Germline CDR1 LGHNA, CDR2 YSLEER. This CDR3 spans 16 amino acids. CDR3 nucleotides: TGCGCCAGCAGCCGGGTGAGGTCAGGATTGAACACTGAAGCTTTCTTT. It yields the protein CASSRVRSGLNTEAFF.

The chain employs TRBV6-5 and TRBJ1-2, with 7 positions matching TRBD1. There are 14 residues in the CDR3. Germline CDR1 and CDR2: MNHEY and SVGAGI. V trimming: 5 bases; J trimming: 2 bases; junction bases outside the gene matches: 5. CDR3 DNA: TGTGCCAGCAGTCCTATGACAGGGAACTATGGCTACACCTTC. Protein product: CASSPMTGNYGYTF.

The rearrangement links TRBV15 to TRBJ2-6, with D possibly called TRBD1 or TRBD2 (5 bases each). Germline-derived CDR1 and CDR2 are LNHNV and YYDKDF (reference sequence). Trimming took off 4 bases at V and 0 bases at J, with 22 bases between the two ends. The CDR3 length is 20 residues. The CDR3 is CATSIRPILGPTSGANVLTF. CDR3 sequence (DNA): TGTGCCACCAGCATAAGACCGATTTTGGGACCGACCTCTGGGGCCAACGTCCTGACTTTC.

This chain uses TRBV29-1 with TRBJ2-1; TRBD2 matches at 7 bases. The CDR3 extends over 14 amino acids. The V gene's germline CDR1 is SQVTM and CDR2 ANQGSEA. The V and J ends lost 3 bases and 4 bases, in that order; junction bases with no gene match: 6. CDR3 sequence (DNA): TGCAGCGTTGATGGGGGGAGGGTATACAATGAGCAGTTCTTC. This sequence encodes CSVDGGRVYNEQFF.

This clone was detected only once. V and J are TRBV6-1 and TRBJ2-7; D is perhaps TRBD2 (5 bases). The V and J ends lost 6 bases and 2 bases respectively, with 11 bases between them. The CDR3 sequence is 13 residues long. Germline V gives CDR1 MNHNS, CDR2 SASEGT. CDR3 residues: CASRDGITYEQYF. In DNA form, the CDR3 reads TGTGCCAGCAGAGACGGGATAACCTACGAGCAGTACTTC.

This rearrangement joins TRBV5-1 to TRBJ2-1, with TRBD1 matching 7 bases. From germline, CDR1 is SGHRS and CDR2 YFSETQ. The CDR3 consists of 14 residues. The V gene end was trimmed by 5 bases and the J gene end by 4 bases; junction bases not matched to a gene: 6. The CDR3 protein is CASRSGTEYNEQFF. In DNA, the CDR3 is TGCGCCAGCAGATCCGGGACAGAGTACAATGAGCAGTTCTTC.

As concerns this clone: Its ends do not fully match the called genes, so a read error is possible. The chain uses TRBV7-9 and TRBJ1-1; D unresolved. The CDR3 is 14 residues long. Germline V gives CDR1 SEHNR, CDR2 FQNEAQ (reference sequence). The CDR3 DNA reads as TGTGCCAGCAGTTTAGTTCGCGGATACACTGAAGCTTTCTTT. It specifies CASSLVRGYTEAFF.

The chain has TRBV9 and TRBJ2-7; no clear D gene. Germline CDR1 SGDLS, CDR2 YYNGEE. Trimming shortened V by 4 bases and J by 5 bases, and 10 bases separated the two germline ends. The CDR3 totals 12 residues. The CDR3, as DNA: TGTGCCAGCAGCTCAGACACCCACGAGCAGTACTTC. As protein: CASSSDTHEQYF.

The CDR3 protein is CASSLYGSSGPYNEQFF. CDR3 bases: TGTGCCAGCAGCTTGTATGGATCTAGCGGGCCTTACAATGAGCAGTTCTTC. V and J are TRBV5-6 and TRBJ2-1; the match to TRBD2 covers 8 bases. Per germline, CDR1 SGHDT and CDR2 YYEEEE. With V trimmed by 1 base and J by 4 bases, 10 bases remained unmatched. The CDR3 runs 17 residues.

This chain joins TRBV30 and TRBJ2-3, with 9 bases matching TRBD1. J was trimmed by 6 bases and V by 1 base; bases with no gene match: 11. Germline CDR1 and CDR2: GTSNPN and SVGIG (reference sequence). This CDR3 is built from 16 residues. The DNA for the CDR3 is TGTGCCTGGAGTGAACACCGGGGACAGGGTGCCGATACGCAGTATTTT. This encodes CAWSEHRGQGADTQYF.

This rearrangement joins TRBV6-1 to TRBJ1-3; tentatively, D is TRBD1 (5 bases). Germline CDR1 reads MNHNS; CDR2 reads SASEGT. Deletions cut 7 bases from V and 4 bases from J, with 11 bases between. The CDR3 runs 13 residues. The CDR3 DNA sequence: TGTGCCAGCACCCCAGGGAGCGGAAACACCATATATTTT. This translates into CASTPGSGNTIYF.

This sequence joins TRBV12-1 and TRBJ2-5; TRBD2, the table's D call, lacks a check against the DNA. TRBV12-1 is deemed a pseudogene. The CDR3 consists of 15 residues. Here the CDR3 reads CASSSGAGIQETQYF. The CDR3 DNA reads TGTGCCAGCAGCTCCGGGGCGGGGATCCAAGAGACCCAGTACTTC.

This clone came up once. The CDR3 loop is CASSAGLAVAYNEQFF. DNA of the CDR3: TGTGCCAGCAGCGCCGGACTAGCGGTAGCCTACAATGAGCAGTTCTTC. J is TRBJ2-1 and V is TRBV7-2, with 10 nucleotides matching TRBD2. Germline CDR1 SGHTA, CDR2 FQGNSA. CDR3 length equals 16 residues. The V and J ends lost 5 bases and 2 bases, in that order; junction bases with no gene match: 6.

This clone was recorded only once. This chain links TRBV11-1 with TRBJ2-7, with D unclear. Germline values: CDR1 SGHAT, CDR2 FQDESV (reference sequence). The CDR3 contains 16 residues. Trimming cost V 3 bases and J 2 bases, with 17 bases left between them. In DNA, the CDR3 is TGTGCCAGCAGCTTGACCCGTAGCTCCCAGACCTACGAGCAGTACTTC. It codes for CASSLTRSSQTYEQYF.

There are many counts of this clone. V usage is TRBV28 and J usage is TRBJ1-3; no clear D. The V gene lost 4 bases and the J gene lost 0 bases, with 19 bases spanning the gap. Germline V gene sequence: CDR1 MDHEN, CDR2 SYDVKM. The CDR3 contains 18 residues. This chain's CDR3 is CASSSPPQTAFSGNTIYF. The CDR3 DNA reads TGTGCCAGCAGTTCCCCCCCCCAGACGGCTTTCTCTGGAAACACCATATATTTT. The full variable domain, its missing parts supplied by reference TRBV28 and TRBJ1-3, is DVKVTQSSRYLVKRTGEKVFLECVQDMDHENMFWYRQDPGLGLRLIYFSYDVKMKEKGDIPEGYSVSREKKERFSLILESASTNQTSMYLCASSSPPQTAFSGNTIYFGEGSWLTVV.

The V gene is TRBV7-3, the J gene TRBJ1-2; TRBD1 matches 7 bases. The CDR3 is 17 amino acids. V was clipped by 5 bases and J by 7 bases; unmatched bases: 19. Germline values: CDR1 SGHTA, CDR2 FQGTGA. The CDR3 here is CASSPGTVSFYIGGYTF. In DNA form, the CDR3 reads TGTGCCAGCAGCCCAGGGACAGTAAGTTTCTATATCGGTGGCTACACCTTC.

The chain has TRBV4-1 and TRBJ2-1; no reliable D call. The germline V gene encodes CDR1 MGHRA and CDR2 YSYEKL. Trimming cost V 3 bases and J 3 bases, with 12 bases left between them. The CDR3 spans 15 residues. The CDR3 DNA is TGCGCCAGCAGCCACCCTCACGAAAACTACAATGAGCAGTTCTTC. It encodes CASSHPHENYNEQFF.

The chain carries TRBV19 and TRBJ2-3; 8 bases line up with TRBD2. The CDR3 runs to 15 residues. Germline CDR1 and CDR2: LNHDA and SQIVND (reference sequence). V was clipped by 8 bases and J by 0 bases; unmatched bases: 7. The CDR3 region has the DNA TGTGCCAGTCTTGCTAGCGGGTATAGCACAGATACGCAGTATTTT. Its protein is CASLASGYSTDTQYF.

The V gene is TRBV4-1, the J gene TRBJ2-5; TRBD2 is a possible D gene (5 bases). Trimming removed 2 bases at V and 1 base at J, with 8 bases between. The V gene's germline CDR1 is MGHRA and CDR2 YSYEKL. The CDR3 spans 14 residues. The CDR3 bases are TGCGCCAGCAGCCAAAGTCTAGCCCAAGAGACCCAGTACTTC. Translating it yields CASSQSLAQETQYF.